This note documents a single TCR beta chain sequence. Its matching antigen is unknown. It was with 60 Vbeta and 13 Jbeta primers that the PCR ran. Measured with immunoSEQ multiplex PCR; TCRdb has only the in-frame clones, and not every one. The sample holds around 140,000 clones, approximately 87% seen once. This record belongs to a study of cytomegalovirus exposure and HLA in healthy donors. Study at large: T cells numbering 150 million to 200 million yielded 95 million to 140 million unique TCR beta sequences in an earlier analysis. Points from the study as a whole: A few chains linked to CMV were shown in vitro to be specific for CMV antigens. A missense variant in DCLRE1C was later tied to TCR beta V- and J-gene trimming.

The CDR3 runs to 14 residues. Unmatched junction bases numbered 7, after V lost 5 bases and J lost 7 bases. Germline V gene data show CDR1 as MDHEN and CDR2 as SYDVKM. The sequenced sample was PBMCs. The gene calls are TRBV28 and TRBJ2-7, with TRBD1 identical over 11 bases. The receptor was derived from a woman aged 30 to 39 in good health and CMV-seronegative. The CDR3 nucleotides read TGTGCCAGCAGTCTAGGACAGGGGGCGGGTGAGCAGTACTTC. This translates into CASSLGQGAGEQYF.